The 8 T cell receptor beta chains listed next were all sequenced from one sample in a study of cytomegalovirus exposure and HLA in healthy donors. Data came from immunoSEQ multiplex PCR; TCRdb stores just in-frame clones and leaves some out. The table records 250,000 or so clones, 85% to 90% of them present only once. The sample taken for sequencing was PBMCs. These receptors all come from a man aged 18-30 years in good health and CMV-seronegative.

This clone was counted a single time. The J gene is TRBJ2-2, the V gene TRBV5-6, with D perhaps TRBD1 (6 bases). Germline CDR1 is SGHDT and CDR2 is YYEEEE. The CDR3 totals 17 residues. V was shortened by 0 bases and J by 5 bases, with 17 bases between the two germline ends. The CDR3 sequence is CASSLDLGRGGTGELFF. DNA of the CDR3: TGTGCCAGCAGCTTGGACTTAGGCAGGGGCGGAACCGGGGAGCTGTTTTTT.

The V gene is TRBV2, the J gene TRBJ1-6; TRBD1 aligns across 9 bases. This CDR3 region has 13 residues. The germline gives CDR1 SNHLY, CDR2 FYNNEI. The trim removed 4 bases at V and 12 bases at J, leaving 4 bases unmatched. This CDR3 is CASSGGQGRPLHF. The CDR3 nucleotides are TGTGCCAGCAGTGGGGGACAGGGTAGACCCCTCCACTTT.

The chain combines TRBV28 with TRBJ1-4; 7 bases align to TRBD1. V was clipped by 6 bases and J by 7 bases; unmatched bases: 14. The CDR3 covers 16 residues. Germline assignment: CDR1 MDHEN and CDR2 SYDVKM. CDR3 protein: CASSRQGGAVREKLFF. In DNA, the CDR3 is TGTGCCAGCAGCCGACAGGGTGGGGCGGTCCGTGAAAAACTGTTTTTT.

This clone was detected a few times. The chain carries TRBV2 and TRBJ1-6, with TRBD1 matching over 10 bases. Losses at the gene ends were 4 bases for V and 7 bases for J; bases not matched to a gene: 4. The length of the CDR3 is 15 residues. Germline CDR1 is SNHLY and CDR2 is FYNNEI. CDR3 residues: CASSAGTGANSPLHF. The CDR3 nucleotides read TGTGCCAGCAGTGCCGGGACAGGGGCAAATTCACCCCTCCACTTT.

The chain joins TRBV28 to TRBJ2-5; 12 bases align to TRBD2. The CDR3 totals 18 residues. The germline V gene has CDR1 MDHEN and CDR2 SYDVKM. V lost 3 bases and J lost 0; bases outside the gene matches: 8. CDR3 protein: CASSFNLAGGQDQETQYF. In nucleotides, the CDR3 is TGTGCCAGCAGTTTTAACCTAGCGGGGGGGCAAGACCAAGAGACCCAGTACTTC. The full variable domain, with the rest looked up from reference TRBV28 and TRBJ2-5, is DVKVTQSSRYLVKRTGEKVFLECVQDMDHENMFWYRQDPGLGLRLIYFSYDVKMKEKGDIPEGYSVSREKKERFSLILESASTNQTSMYLCASSFNLAGGQDQETQYFGPGTRLLVL.

The chain recombines TRBV27 with TRBJ2-2; 10 bases map to TRBD2. With V trimmed by 1 base and J by 5 bases, 7 bases remained unmatched. The CDR3 runs 17 residues. The germline V gene has CDR1 MNHEY and CDR2 SMNVEV (reference sequence). The DNA of the CDR3 is TGTGCCAGCAGTTTATATGCTAGCGGGAGTGCGACCGGGGAGCTGTTTTTT. Its protein product is CASSLYASGSATGELFF.

The genes are TRBV6-1 and TRBJ2-1; the match to TRBD2 covers 7 bases. The length of the CDR3 is 19 residues. The germline CDR1 and CDR2 sequences are MNHNS and SASEGT. The ends lost 2 bases at V and 0 bases at J; junction bases unmatched: 13. As DNA, the CDR3 is TGTGCCAGCAGTGAACTAGCGGTTGGGGAGTCGAGCTCCTACAATGAGCAGTTCTTC. It specifies CASSELAVGESSSYNEQFF.

The chain carries TRBV6-9 and TRBJ2-3; 9 bases align to TRBD2. Germline CDR1 is MNHGY and CDR2 is SVAAGI. V lost 4 bases to trimming and J lost 0 bases; unmatched junction nucleotides: 14. The CDR3 loop spans 19 amino acids. The CDR3: CASSSLRAGGRLSTDTQYF. CDR3 coding DNA: TGTGCCAGCAGTTCCCTTAGGGCGGGGGGGCGTCTGAGCACAGATACGCAGTATTTT.